This is a list of T cell receptor beta chains from one sample in a study of blood T cell repertoires in COVID-19. Some clones are missing from TCRdb's copy, which holds only in-frame ones; the method was immunoSEQ multiplex PCR. The sample has about 300,000 clones, 86% seen once; the top ten hold 1.5% to 2%. Sequencing was done on a sample of peripheral blood. Receptors originate from a woman in her forties or fifties with acute or convalescent COVID-19. Both conserved end residues are part of each CDR3. A D gene is named only where the DNA matches it firmly. A row's size may be missing; if present it is once, few, many or a size class.

>TRBJ2-7|TRBV5-1|TRBD2|.
CASSLETSGRTNEQYF
TGCGCCAGCAGCTTGGAGACTAGCGGGAGAACGAACGAGCAGTACTTC
>TRBJ2-3|TRBV28|TRBD2|few
CASSRTSGRGTDTQYF
TGTGCCAGCAGTCGGACTAGCGGGAGAGGCACAGATACGCAGTATTTT
>TRBJ2-1|TRBV27|TRBD1|.
CASSNFRDSTHNEQFF
TGTGCCAGCAGTAATTTCCGGGACAGTACCCACAATGAGCAGTTCTTC
>TRBJ2-7|TRBV14|.|.
CASSALEVDYVSYEQYF
TGTGCCAGCAGCGCATTAGAAGTGGACTACGTTTCCTACGAGCAGTACTTC
>TRBJ2-1|TRBV7-9|TRBD1|.
CASSFRTGGMIDEQFF
TGTGCCAGCAGCTTCCGGACAGGGGGTATGATAGATGAGCAGTTCTTC
>TRBJ2-2|TRBV28|TRBD2|.
CASSPPGGWTGELFF
TGTGCCAGCAGTCCTCCGGGGGGATGGACCGGGGAGCTGTTTTTT
>TRBJ2-1|TRBV7-2|TRBD1|.
CASSLEGQGYNEQFF
TGTGCCAGCAGCTTAGAAGGACAGGGTTACAATGAGCAGTTCTTC
>TRBJ2-7|TRBV5-1|.|.
CASSFDSSYEQYF
TGCGCCAGCAGCTTTGACAGTTCCTACGAGCAGTACTTC
>TRBJ2-5|TRBV18|TRBD1|once
CASSPPAGGRQEAQYF
TGTGCCAGCTCACCGCCGGCAGGGGGCCGGCAAGAGGCCCAGTACTTC
>TRBJ1-6|TRBV10-2|TRBD1|.
CASRKGQLNSPLHF
TGCGCCAGCAGGAAGGGACAGCTAAATTCACCCCTCCACTTT